This T cell receptor beta chain was sequenced in a study of blood T cell repertoires in COVID-19. Across the whole study: From T cells, B-cell-depleted T cells, or PBMCs came the material, which was cDNA or gDNA.

Sequenced by immunoSEQ multiplex PCR; TCRdb stores in-frame clones only, minus some. The sample carries roughly 56,000 clones, roughly 80% recorded once. Germline values: CDR1 SGHRS, CDR2 YFSETQ. Trimming took 3 bases from V and 0 from J; bases not matched to a gene: 11. This CDR3 spans 18 amino acids. Material for sequencing was peripheral blood. The chain employs TRBV5-1 and TRBJ2-5, with 10 bases matching TRBD1. The sequence derives from a man in his 70s with acute or convalescent COVID-19. CDR3 protein: CASSYPGTGASNQETQYF. CDR3 DNA: TGCGCCAGCAGCTACCCCGGGACAGGGGCGAGTAACCAAGAGACCCAGTACTTC.